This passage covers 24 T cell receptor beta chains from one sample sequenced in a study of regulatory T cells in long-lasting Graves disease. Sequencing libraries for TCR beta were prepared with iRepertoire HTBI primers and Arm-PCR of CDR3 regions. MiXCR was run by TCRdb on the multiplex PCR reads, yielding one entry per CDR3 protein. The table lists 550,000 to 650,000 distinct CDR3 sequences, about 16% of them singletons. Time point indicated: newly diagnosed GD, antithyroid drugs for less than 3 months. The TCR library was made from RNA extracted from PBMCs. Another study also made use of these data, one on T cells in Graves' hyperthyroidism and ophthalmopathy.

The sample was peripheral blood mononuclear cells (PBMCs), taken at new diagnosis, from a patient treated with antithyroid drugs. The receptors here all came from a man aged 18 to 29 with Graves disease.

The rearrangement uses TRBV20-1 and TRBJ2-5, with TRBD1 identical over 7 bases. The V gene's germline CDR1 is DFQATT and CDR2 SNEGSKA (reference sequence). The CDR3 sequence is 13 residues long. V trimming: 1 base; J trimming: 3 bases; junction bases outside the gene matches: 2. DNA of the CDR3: TGCAGTGCTAGAGGGGACAGTAAAGAGACCCAGTACTTC. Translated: CSARGDSKETQYF.

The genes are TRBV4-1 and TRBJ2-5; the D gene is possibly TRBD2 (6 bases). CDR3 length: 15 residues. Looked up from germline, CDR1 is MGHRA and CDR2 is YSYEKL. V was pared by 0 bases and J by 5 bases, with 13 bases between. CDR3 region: CASSQDGGGFETQYF. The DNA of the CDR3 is TGCGCCAGCAGCCAAGATGGGGGAGGCTTTGAGACCCAGTACTTC.

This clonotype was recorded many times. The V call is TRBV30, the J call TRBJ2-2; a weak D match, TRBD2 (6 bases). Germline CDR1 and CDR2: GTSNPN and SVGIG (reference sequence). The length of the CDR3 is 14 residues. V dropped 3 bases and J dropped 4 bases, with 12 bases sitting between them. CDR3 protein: CAWRQGGGTGELFF. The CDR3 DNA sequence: TGTGCCTGGAGGCAGGGAGGAGGCACCGGGGAGCTGTTTTTT.

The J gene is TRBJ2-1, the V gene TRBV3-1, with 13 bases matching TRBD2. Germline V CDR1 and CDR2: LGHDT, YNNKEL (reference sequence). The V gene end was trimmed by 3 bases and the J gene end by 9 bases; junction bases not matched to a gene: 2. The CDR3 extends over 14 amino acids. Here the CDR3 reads CASSQGLAGTEQFF. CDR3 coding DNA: TGTGCCAGCAGCCAGGGACTAGCGGGAACTGAGCAGTTCTTC.

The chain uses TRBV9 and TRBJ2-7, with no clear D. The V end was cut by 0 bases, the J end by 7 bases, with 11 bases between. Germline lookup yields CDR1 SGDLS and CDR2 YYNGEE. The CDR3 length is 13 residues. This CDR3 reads CASSVGTYNEQYF. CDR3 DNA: TGTGCCAGCAGCGTAGGCACGTACAATGAGCAGTACTTC. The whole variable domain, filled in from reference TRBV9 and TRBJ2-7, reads DSGVTQTPKHLITATGQRVTLRCSPRSGDLSVYWYQQSLDQGLQFLIQYYNGEERAKGNILERFSAQQFPDLHSELNLSSLELGDSALYFCASSVGTYNEQYFGPGTRLTVT.

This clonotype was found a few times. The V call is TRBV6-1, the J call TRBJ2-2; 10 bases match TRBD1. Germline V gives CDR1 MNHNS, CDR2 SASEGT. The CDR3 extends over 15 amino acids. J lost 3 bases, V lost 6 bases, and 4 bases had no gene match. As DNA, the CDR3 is TGTGCCAGCAGCAGGACAGGGGGAGACACCGGGGAGCTGTTTTTT. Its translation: CASSRTGGDTGELFF.

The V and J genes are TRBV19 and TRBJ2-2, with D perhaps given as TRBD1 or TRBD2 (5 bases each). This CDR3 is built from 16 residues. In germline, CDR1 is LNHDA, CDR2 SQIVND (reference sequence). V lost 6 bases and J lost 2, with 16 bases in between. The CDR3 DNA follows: TGTGCCAGTAGAGACCACGGGGCGGATAACACCGGGGAGCTGTTTTTT. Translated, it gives CASRDHGADNTGELFF.

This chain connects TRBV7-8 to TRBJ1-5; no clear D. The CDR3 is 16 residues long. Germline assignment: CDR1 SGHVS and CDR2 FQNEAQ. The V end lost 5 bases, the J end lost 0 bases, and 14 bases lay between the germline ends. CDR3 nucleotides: TGTGCCAGCAGCCCGTCGAGGGTCGATAGCAATCAGCCCCAGCATTTT. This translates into CASSPSRVDSNQPQHF.

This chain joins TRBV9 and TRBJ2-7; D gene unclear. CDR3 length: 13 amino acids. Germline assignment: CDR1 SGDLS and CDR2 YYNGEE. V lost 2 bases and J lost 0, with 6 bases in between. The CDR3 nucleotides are TGTGCCAGCAGCGTTCAGAGCTCCTACGAGCAGTACTTC. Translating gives CASSVQSSYEQYF.

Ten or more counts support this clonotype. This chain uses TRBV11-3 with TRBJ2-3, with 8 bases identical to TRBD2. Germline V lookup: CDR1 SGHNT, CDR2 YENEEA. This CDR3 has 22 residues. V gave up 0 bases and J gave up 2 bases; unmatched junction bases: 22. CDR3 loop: CASSLDPQEAQREPRTTDTQYF. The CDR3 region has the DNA TGTGCCAGCAGCTTAGACCCGCAGGAGGCCCAGCGGGAGCCGAGGACCACAGATACGCAGTATTTT. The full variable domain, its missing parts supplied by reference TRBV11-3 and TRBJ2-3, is EAGVVQSPRYKIIEKKQPVAFWCNPISGHNTLYWYLQNLGQGPELLIRYENEEAVDDSQLPKDRFSAERLKGVDSTLKIQPAELGDSAVYLCASSLDPQEAQREPRTTDTQYFGPGTRLTVL.

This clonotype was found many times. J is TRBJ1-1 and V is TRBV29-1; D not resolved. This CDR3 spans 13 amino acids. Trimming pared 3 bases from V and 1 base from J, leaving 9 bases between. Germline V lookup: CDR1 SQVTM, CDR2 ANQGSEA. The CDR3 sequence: CSVESSPNTEAFF. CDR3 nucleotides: TGCAGCGTTGAGAGCTCCCCGAACACTGAAGCTTTCTTT.

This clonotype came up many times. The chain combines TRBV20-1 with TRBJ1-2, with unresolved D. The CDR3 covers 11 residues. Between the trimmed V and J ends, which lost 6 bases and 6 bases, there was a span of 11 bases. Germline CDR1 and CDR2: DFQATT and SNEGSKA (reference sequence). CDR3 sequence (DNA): TGCAGTGCCCTCGACCAGCATGGCTACACCTTC. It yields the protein CSALDQHGYTF.

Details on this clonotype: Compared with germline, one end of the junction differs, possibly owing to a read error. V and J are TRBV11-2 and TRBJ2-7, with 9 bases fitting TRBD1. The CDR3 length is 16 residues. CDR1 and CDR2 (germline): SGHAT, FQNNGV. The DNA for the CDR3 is TGTGCCAGCGGCTTCGAACAGGGGGCGAGCTCCTACGAGCAGTACTTC. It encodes CASGFEQGASSYEQYF.

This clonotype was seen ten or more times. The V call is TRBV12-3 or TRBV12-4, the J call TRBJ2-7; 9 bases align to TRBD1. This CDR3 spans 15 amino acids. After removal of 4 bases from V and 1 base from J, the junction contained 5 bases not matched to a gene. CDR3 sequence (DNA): TGTGCCAGCAGTTCCCCCGGGACAGGGTCCTACGAGCAGTACTTC. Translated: CASSSPGTGSYEQYF.

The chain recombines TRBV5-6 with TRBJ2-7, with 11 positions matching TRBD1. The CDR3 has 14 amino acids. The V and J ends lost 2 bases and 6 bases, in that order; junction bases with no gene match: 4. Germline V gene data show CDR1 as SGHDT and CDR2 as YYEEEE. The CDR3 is CASSFPGTGGEQYF. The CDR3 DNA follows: TGTGCCAGCAGCTTTCCCGGGACAGGGGGCGAGCAGTACTTC.

The CDR3 loop is CASSLIQSNTGELFF. The CDR3 nucleotides read TGTGCCAGCAGCTTAATTCAATCGAACACCGGGGAGCTGTTTTTT. This chain uses TRBV7-9 with TRBJ2-2; D is undetermined. This CDR3 has 15 residues. Trimming took 2 bases from V and 0 from J, leaving 7 bases between them. In germline, CDR1 is SEHNR, CDR2 FQNEAQ (reference sequence). The entire variable domain, with the rest obtained from reference TRBV7-9 and TRBJ2-2, is as follows: DTGVSQNPRHKITKRGQNVTFRCDPISEHNRLYWYRQTLGQGPEFLTYFQNEAQLEKSRLLSDRFSAERPKGSFSTLEIQRTEQGDSAMYLCASSLIQSNTGELFFGEGSRLTVL.

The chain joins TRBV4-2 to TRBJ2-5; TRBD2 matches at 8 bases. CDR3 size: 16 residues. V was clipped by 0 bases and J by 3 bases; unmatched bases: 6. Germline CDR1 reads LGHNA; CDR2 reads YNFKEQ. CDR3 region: CASSQEISLAEETQYF. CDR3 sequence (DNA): TGTGCCAGCAGCCAAGAGATTTCACTAGCGGAAGAGACCCAGTACTTC.

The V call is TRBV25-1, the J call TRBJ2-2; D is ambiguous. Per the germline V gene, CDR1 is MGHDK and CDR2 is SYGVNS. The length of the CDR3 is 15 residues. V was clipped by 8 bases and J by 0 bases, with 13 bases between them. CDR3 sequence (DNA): TGTGCCAGCCGACCAAATAGGGCGAACACCGGGGAGCTGTTTTTT. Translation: CASRPNRANTGELFF.

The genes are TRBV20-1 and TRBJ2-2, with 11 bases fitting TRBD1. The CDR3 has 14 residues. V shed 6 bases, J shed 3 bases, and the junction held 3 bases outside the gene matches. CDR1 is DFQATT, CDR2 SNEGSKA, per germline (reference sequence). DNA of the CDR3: TGCAGTGCAGGGACAGGGGGGGACACCGGGGAGCTGTTTTTT. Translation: CSAGTGGDTGELFF.

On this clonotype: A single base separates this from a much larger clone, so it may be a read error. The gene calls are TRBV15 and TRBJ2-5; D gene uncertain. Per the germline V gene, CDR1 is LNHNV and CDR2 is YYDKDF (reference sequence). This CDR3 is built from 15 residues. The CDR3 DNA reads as TGTGCCATCAGCAGAGATTCGGAGTACCAAGAGACCCAGTACTTC. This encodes CAISRDSEYQETQYF. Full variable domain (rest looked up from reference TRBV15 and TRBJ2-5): DAMVIQNPRYQVTQFGKPVTLSCSQTLNHNVMYWYQQKSSQAPKLLFHYYDKDFNNEADTPDNFQSRRPNTSFCFLDIRSPGLGDTAMYLCAISRDSEYQETQYFGPGTRLLVL.

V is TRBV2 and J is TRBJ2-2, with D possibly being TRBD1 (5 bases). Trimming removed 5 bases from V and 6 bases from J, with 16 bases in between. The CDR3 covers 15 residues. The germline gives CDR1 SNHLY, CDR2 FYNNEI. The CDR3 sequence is CASSPRTYGAGELFF. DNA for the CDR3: TGTGCCAGCAGTCCTCGGACATACGGTGCCGGGGAGCTGTTTTTT.

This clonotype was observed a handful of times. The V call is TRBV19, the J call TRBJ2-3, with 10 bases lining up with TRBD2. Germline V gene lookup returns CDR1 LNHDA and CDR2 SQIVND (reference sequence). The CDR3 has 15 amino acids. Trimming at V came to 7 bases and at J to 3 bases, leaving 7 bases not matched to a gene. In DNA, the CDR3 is TGTGCCAGTACAAGGACTAGCGGAACTACAGATACGCAGTATTTT. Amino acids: CASTRTSGTTDTQYF.

This chain's CDR3 is CASGPPPGGRGETQYF. The CDR3 coding sequence is TGTGCTAGTGGTCCGCCGCCGGGGGGCCGTGGAGAGACCCAGTACTTC. The V gene is TRBV12-5, the J gene TRBJ2-1; tentative D call: TRBD2 (7 bases). TRBJ2-5 matches the DNA end more closely, so the J call is doubtful. CDR3 length: 16 residues. CDR1 is LGHNT and CDR2 is FRNRAP in the germline V gene.

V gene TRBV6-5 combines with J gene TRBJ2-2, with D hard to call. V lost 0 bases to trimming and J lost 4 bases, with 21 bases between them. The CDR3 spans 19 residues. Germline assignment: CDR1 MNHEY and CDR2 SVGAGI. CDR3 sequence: CASSYSPPAYTAVTGELFF. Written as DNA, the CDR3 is TGTGCCAGCAGTTACTCCCCACCCGCCTATACCGCAGTCACCGGGGAGCTGTTTTTT.